This record concerns one T cell receptor beta chain sequence. What it recognizes is unknown. Both 60 Vbeta primers and 13 Jbeta primers went into the PCR. TCRdb keeps only in-frame clones here, not all; method: immunoSEQ multiplex PCR. The sample carries roughly 240,000 clones, 82% recorded once. This entry comes from a study of cytomegalovirus exposure and HLA in healthy donors. Findings and limits, study-wide: Looking again later, the authors saw that most CMV-associated TCR beta chains seemed HLA-restricted. Researchers reported in a later analysis that a missense DCLRE1C variant was tied to TCR beta V- and J-gene trimming. Roughly even sequencing depth across donors was the assumption behind the presence/absence analyses. Sequencing probably produced one cluster of sequence variants that were highly shared.

J gave up 5 bases and V 0 bases, and 8 bases lay outside the gene matches. The CDR3 loop spans 17 amino acids. Germline V lookup: CDR1 SGHTA, CDR2 FQGNSA. Input material: PBMCs. This chain joins TRBV7-2 and TRBJ2-7, with TRBD2 matching over 12 bases. The receptor was isolated from a middle-aged woman in good health and CMV-seropositive. CDR3 sequence reads: CASSLAPASGGANEQYF. Written as DNA, the CDR3 is TGTGCCAGCAGCTTAGCGCCGGCTAGCGGGGGGGCCAACGAGCAGTACTTC.